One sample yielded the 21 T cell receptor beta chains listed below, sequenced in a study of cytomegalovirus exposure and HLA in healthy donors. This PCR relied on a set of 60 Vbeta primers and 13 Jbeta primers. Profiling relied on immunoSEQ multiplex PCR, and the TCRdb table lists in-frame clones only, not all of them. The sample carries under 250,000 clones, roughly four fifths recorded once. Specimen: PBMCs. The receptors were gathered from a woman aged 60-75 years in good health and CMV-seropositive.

The CDR3 region has the DNA TGTGCCAGCAGTGAACTAGCGGGAGCAGACGGTGAGCAGTTCTTC. As protein: CASSELAGADGEQFF. The chain couples TRBV6-1 to TRBJ2-1, with 10 nucleotides matching TRBD2. Germline V gene lookup returns CDR1 MNHNS and CDR2 SASEGT. J lost 9 bases, V lost 2 bases, and 7 bases had no gene match. The length of the CDR3 is 15 residues.

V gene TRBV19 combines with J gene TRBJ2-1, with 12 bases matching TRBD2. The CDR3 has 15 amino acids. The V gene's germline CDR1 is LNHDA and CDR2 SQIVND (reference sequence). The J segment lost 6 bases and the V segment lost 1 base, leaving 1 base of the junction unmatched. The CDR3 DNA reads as TGTGCCAGTAGTATAGTGGGACTAGCGGGCAATGAGCAGTTCTTC. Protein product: CASSIVGLAGNEQFF.

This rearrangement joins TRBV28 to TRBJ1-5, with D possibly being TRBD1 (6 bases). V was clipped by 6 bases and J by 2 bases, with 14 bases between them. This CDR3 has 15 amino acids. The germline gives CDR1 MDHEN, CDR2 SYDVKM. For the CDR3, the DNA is TGTGCCAGCAGCAGAGCAGGGGCTGGCAATCAGCCCCAGCATTTT. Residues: CASSRAGAGNQPQHF.

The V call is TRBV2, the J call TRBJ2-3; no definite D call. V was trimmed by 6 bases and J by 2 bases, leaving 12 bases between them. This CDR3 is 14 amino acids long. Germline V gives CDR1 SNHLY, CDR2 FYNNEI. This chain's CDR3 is CASRMGDYTDTQYF. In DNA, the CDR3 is TGTGCCAGCAGGATGGGCGATTACACAGATACGCAGTATTTT.

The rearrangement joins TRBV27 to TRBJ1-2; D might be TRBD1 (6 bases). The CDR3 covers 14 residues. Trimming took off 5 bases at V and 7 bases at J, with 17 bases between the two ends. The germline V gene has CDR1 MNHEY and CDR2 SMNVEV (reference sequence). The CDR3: CASSSLGGAIGYTF. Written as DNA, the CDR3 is TGTGCCAGCAGTAGCCTTGGGGGGGCGATTGGCTACACCTTC.

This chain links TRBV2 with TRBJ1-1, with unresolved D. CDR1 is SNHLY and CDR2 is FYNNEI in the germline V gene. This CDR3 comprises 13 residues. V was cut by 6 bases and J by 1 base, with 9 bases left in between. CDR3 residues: CASSLSSNTEAFF. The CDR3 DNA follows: TGTGCCAGCAGCCTGTCCTCGAACACTGAAGCTTTCTTT. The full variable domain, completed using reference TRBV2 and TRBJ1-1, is EPEVTQTPSHQVTQMGQEVILRCVPISNHLYFYWYRQILGQKVEFLVSFYNNEISEKSEIFDDQFSVERPDGSNFTLKIRSTKLEDSAMYFCASSLSSNTEAFFGQGTRLTVV.

The DNA for the CDR3 is TGCGCCAGCAGCCAAGGCCAGAACACAGATACGCAGTATTTT. Residues: CASSQGQNTDTQYF. V gene TRBV4-1 combines with J gene TRBJ2-3; D not certain. V was trimmed by 1 base and J by 2 bases, leaving 7 bases between them. Germline CDR1 is MGHRA and CDR2 is YSYEKL. CDR3 length equals 14 residues.

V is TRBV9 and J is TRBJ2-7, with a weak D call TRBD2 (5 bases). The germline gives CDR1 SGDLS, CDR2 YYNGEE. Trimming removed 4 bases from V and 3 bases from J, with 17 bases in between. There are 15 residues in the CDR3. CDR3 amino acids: CASSLHGGSIYEQYF. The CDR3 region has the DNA TGTGCCAGCAGCTTACATGGTGGGAGTATCTACGAGCAGTACTTC.

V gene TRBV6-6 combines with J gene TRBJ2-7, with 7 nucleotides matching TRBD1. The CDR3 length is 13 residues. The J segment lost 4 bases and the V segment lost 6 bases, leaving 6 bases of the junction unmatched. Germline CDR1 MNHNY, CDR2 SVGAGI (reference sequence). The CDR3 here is CASRTGSGYEQYF. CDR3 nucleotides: TGTGCCAGCAGGACAGGGAGTGGGTACGAGCAGTACTTC.

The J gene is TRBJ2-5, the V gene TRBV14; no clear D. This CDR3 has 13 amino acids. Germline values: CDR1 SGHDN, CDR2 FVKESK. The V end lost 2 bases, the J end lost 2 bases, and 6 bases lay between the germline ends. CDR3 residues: CASSQLSQETQYF. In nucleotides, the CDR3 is TGTGCCAGCAGCCAACTCTCGCAAGAGACCCAGTACTTC.

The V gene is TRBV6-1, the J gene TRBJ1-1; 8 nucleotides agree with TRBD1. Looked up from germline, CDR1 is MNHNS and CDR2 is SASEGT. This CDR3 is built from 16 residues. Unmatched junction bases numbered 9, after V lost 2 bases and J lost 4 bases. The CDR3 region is CASSERRTGYGTEAFF. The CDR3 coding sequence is TGTGCCAGCAGTGAAAGGAGGACAGGGTATGGCACTGAAGCTTTCTTT.

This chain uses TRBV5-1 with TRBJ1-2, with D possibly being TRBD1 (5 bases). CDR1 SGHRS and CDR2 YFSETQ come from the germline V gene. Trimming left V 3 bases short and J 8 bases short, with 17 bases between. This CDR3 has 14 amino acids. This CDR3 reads CASSSGGAGQGYTF. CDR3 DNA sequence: TGCGCCAGCAGCTCTGGAGGGGCCGGGCAAGGCTACACCTTC.

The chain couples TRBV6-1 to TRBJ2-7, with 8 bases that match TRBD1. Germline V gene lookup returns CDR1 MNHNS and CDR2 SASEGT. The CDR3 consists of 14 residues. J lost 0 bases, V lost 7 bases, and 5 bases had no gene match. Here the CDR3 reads CASIKDRVSYEQYF. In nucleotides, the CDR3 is TGTGCCAGCATCAAGGACAGGGTCTCCTACGAGCAGTACTTC.

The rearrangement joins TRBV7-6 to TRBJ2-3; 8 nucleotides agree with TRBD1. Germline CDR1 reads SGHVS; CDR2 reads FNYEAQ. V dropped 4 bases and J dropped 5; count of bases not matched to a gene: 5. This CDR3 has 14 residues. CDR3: CASSSGQGIDTQYF. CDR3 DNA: TGTGCCAGCAGCTCTGGACAGGGAATAGATACGCAGTATTTT.

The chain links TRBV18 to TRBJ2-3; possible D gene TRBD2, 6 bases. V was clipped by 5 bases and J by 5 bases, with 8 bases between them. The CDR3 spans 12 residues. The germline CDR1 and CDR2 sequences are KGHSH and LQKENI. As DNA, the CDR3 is TGTGCCAGCTCAGCGGGGAGAGATACGCAGTATTTT. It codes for CASSAGRDTQYF.

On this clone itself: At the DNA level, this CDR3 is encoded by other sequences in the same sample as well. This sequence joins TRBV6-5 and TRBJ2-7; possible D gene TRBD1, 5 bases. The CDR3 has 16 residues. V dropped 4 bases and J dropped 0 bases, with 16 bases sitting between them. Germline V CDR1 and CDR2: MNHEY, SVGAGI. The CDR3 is CASSLGLLTSSYEQYF. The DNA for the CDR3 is TGTGCCAGCAGTTTGGGGCTACTGACGAGCTCCTACGAGCAGTACTTC.

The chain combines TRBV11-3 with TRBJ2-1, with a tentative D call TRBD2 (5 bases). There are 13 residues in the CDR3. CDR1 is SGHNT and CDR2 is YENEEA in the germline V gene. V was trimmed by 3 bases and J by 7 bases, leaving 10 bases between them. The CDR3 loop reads CASSLAGRNEQFF. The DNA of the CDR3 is TGTGCCAGCAGCTTGGCGGGTCGGAATGAGCAGTTCTTC.

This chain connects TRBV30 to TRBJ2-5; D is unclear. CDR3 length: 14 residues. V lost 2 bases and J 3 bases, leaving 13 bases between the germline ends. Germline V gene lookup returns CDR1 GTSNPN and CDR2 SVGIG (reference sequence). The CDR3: CAWSPPTYKETQYF. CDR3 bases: TGTGCCTGGAGTCCTCCGACTTATAAAGAGACCCAGTACTTC.

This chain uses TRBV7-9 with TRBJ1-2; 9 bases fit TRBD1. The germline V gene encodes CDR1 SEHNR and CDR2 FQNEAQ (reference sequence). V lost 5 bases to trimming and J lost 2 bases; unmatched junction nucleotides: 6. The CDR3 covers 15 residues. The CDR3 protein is CASSDRTGGNYGYTF. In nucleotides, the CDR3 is TGTGCCAGCAGCGATCGAACAGGGGGCAACTATGGCTACACCTTC.

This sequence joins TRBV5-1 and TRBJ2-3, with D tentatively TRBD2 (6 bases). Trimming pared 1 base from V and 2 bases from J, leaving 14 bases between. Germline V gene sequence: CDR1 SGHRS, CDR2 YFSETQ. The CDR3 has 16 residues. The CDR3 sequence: CASSLYRVRDTDTQYF. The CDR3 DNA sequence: TGCGCCAGCAGCTTGTATCGGGTGCGGGACACAGATACGCAGTATTTT.

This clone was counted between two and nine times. CDR3 amino acids: CASSYRETDTQYF. The CDR3 DNA follows: TGTGCCAGCAGTTACCGAGAAACAGATACGCAGTATTTT. This chain uses TRBV6-5 with TRBJ2-3; D is unclear. Germline CDR1 reads MNHEY; CDR2 reads SVGAGI. The V gene lost 2 bases and the J gene lost 3 bases, with 6 bases spanning the gap. The CDR3 loop spans 13 amino acids.